The 25 T cell receptor beta chains below all came from one sample that was sequenced in a study of identifying expanded T cells in peripheral blood. This table comes from immunoSEQ multiplex PCR, and its TCRdb copy is limited to in-frame clones, with some not included. This sample carries approximately 100,000 clones, approximately 90% of them seen once, and the ten largest clones take about a sixth. Material: blood. The receptor set was obtained from a person aged 18 to 69 in good health.

The chain combines TRBV7-8 with TRBJ2-1; 9 bases match TRBD1. Germline values: CDR1 SGHVS, CDR2 FQNEAQ. V dropped 2 bases and J dropped 4; count of bases not matched to a gene: 6. This CDR3 has 16 residues. CDR3 in amino acids: CASSLLTGGLYNEQFF. DNA for the CDR3: TGTGCCAGCAGCTTACTAACAGGGGGCCTATACAATGAGCAGTTCTTC.

This clone was recorded once. The rearrangement uses TRBV9 and TRBJ1-2, with D tentatively TRBD1 (5 bases). The V end lost 4 bases, the J end lost 1 base, and 14 bases lay between the germline ends. This CDR3 region has 15 residues. The V gene's germline CDR1 is SGDLS and CDR2 YYNGEE. The CDR3 is CASSPSGQGNYGYTF. CDR3 coding DNA: TGTGCCAGCAGCCCCTCCGGTCAGGGTAACTATGGCTACACCTTC.

The chain employs TRBV4-2 and TRBJ1-1; D call uncertain. The germline V and J ends were trimmed by 1 base and 2 bases, with 8 bases remaining between them. CDR3 length: 14 amino acids. Looked up from germline, CDR1 is LGHNA and CDR2 is YNFKEQ. The DNA of the CDR3 is TGTGCCAGCAGCCAAGTGAACGGAAACACTGAAGCTTTCTTT. It specifies CASSQVNGNTEAFF.

This chain joins TRBV11-2 and TRBJ1-1, with D possibly being TRBD1 (6 bases). In germline, CDR1 is SGHAT, CDR2 FQNNGV. V was trimmed by 6 bases and J by 3 bases, leaving 11 bases between them. CDR3 length: 13 residues. Written as DNA, the CDR3 is TGTGCCAGCAGTAACAGGGAATACACTGAAGCTTTCTTT. Residues: CASSNREYTEAFF.

This clone was seen just once. The chain combines TRBV7-2 with TRBJ2-3, with D possibly matching TRBD2 (5 bases). Germline CDR1 and CDR2: SGHTA and FQGNSA. The V end was cut by 3 bases, the J end by 3 bases, with 10 bases between. This CDR3 is 14 amino acids long. The DNA of the CDR3 is TGTGCCAGCAGCTTCGGACTCTCAACAGATACGCAGTATTTT. Amino acids: CASSFGLSTDTQYF.

The gene calls are TRBV7-9 and TRBJ2-7, with a weak D call TRBD2 (5 bases). This CDR3 spans 12 amino acids. The V end lost 3 bases, the J end lost 6 bases, and 9 bases lay between the germline ends. From germline, CDR1 is SEHNR and CDR2 FQNEAQ (reference sequence). The CDR3 DNA is TGTGCCAGCAGCTTTAAGGCGGGCGAGCAGTACTTC. It translates to CASSFKAGEQYF.

The V call is TRBV4-1, the J call TRBJ1-5; possibly TRBD1 for D (5 bases). Germline CDR1 is MGHRA and CDR2 is YSYEKL. Trimming took 1 base from V and 7 from J, leaving 14 bases between them. The CDR3 length is 15 residues. CDR3 nucleotide sequence: TGCGCCAGCAGCCAAGTTGACAGCCGGACCCAGCCCCAGCATTTT. Residues: CASSQVDSRTQPQHF.

This clone is categorized as medium-sized. This chain links TRBV5-5 with TRBJ1-1; 8 nucleotides match TRBD1. With 5 bases clipped from V and 4 bases from J, the junction kept 10 bases outside the gene matches. CDR1 and CDR2 (germline): SGHKS, YYEKEE (reference sequence). This CDR3 comprises 15 residues. The CDR3 DNA sequence: TGTGCCAGCAGACTGAGAACAGGGGGTATCACTGAAGCTTTCTTT. Translated, it gives CASRLRTGGITEAFF.

This clone was detected only a few times. The chain employs TRBV2 and TRBJ2-1, with D tentatively TRBD2 (6 bases). The V gene lost 7 bases and the J gene lost 0 bases, with 10 bases spanning the gap. Germline V lookup: CDR1 SNHLY, CDR2 FYNNEI. This CDR3 is 14 amino acids long. In DNA, the CDR3 is TGTGCCAGCAAGGAGGGGTACTCCTACAATGAGCAGTTCTTC. Translating gives CASKEGYSYNEQFF.

The chain couples TRBV27 to TRBJ1-2, with 9 bases lining up with TRBD1. Unmatched junction bases numbered 11, after V lost 6 bases and J lost 3 bases. Germline V gene lookup returns CDR1 MNHEY and CDR2 SMNVEV (reference sequence). The CDR3 runs 16 residues. The CDR3 is CASRVRPGQGDYGYTF. CDR3 nucleotide sequence: TGTGCCAGCAGGGTACGACCGGGACAGGGAGACTATGGCTACACCTTC.

The V call is TRBV18, the J call TRBJ1-2; 10 bases line up with TRBD1. The V gene end was trimmed by 3 bases and the J gene end by 8 bases; junction bases not matched to a gene: 6. The CDR3 extends over 14 amino acids. Germline lookup yields CDR1 KGHSH and CDR2 LQKENI. The CDR3 sequence: CASSPSGTGEGYTF. The DNA of the CDR3 is TGTGCCAGCTCACCGTCCGGGACAGGGGAAGGCTACACCTTC.

The rearrangement links TRBV27 to TRBJ1-2; 7 positions match TRBD1. Trimming took 5 bases from V and 1 from J; bases not matched to a gene: 10. The CDR3 totals 16 residues. Per germline, CDR1 MNHEY and CDR2 SMNVEV (reference sequence). DNA for the CDR3: TGTGCCAGCAGTCCCATTCAGACAGGGATTAACTATGGCTACACCTTC. It codes for CASSPIQTGINYGYTF.

The chain has TRBV29-1 and TRBJ1-1, with a tentative D call TRBD1 (5 bases). The CDR3 has 13 amino acids. Trimming left V 6 bases short and J 1 base short, with 12 bases between. CDR1 and CDR2 from the germline V gene are SQVTM and ANQGSEA. The CDR3 DNA reads as TGCAGCGTCGGCCCGACAGCGAACACTGAAGCTTTCTTT. Protein product: CSVGPTANTEAFF.

This sequence joins TRBV19 and TRBJ2-7; 10 nucleotides match TRBD1. Germline V gene sequence: CDR1 LNHDA, CDR2 SQIVND (reference sequence). The ends lost 6 bases at V and 6 bases at J; junction bases unmatched: 11. The CDR3 consists of 15 residues. The CDR3 coding sequence is TGTGCCAGTAGCCGACAGGGGGCGAAAGTGTCCGAGCAGTACTTC. Translated: CASSRQGAKVSEQYF. The complete variable domain, with remaining parts taken from reference TRBV19 and TRBJ2-7, reads DGGITQSPKYLFRKEGQNVTLSCEQNLNHDAMYWYRQDPGQGLRLIYYSQIVNDFQKGDIAEGYSVSREKKESFPLTVTSAQKNPTAFYLCASSRQGAKVSEQYFGPGTRLTVT.

This chain links TRBV6-6 with TRBJ1-1; no definite D call. Germline V gene sequence: CDR1 MNHNY, CDR2 SVGAGI (reference sequence). V was clipped by 4 bases and J by 5 bases, with 14 bases between them. This CDR3 is built from 14 residues. The CDR3 DNA sequence: TGTGCCAGCAGTTCCGTAAACCCGACGACTGAAGCTTTCTTT. Protein sequence: CASSSVNPTTEAFF.

The rearrangement joins TRBV7-2 to TRBJ1-3; no firm D call. V gave up 1 base and J gave up 2 bases, with 12 bases separating them. This CDR3 spans 16 amino acids. Germline CDR1 reads SGHTA; CDR2 reads FQGNSA. CDR3 sequence reads: CASSLGRGGAGNTIYF. The DNA of the CDR3 is TGTGCCAGCAGCTTAGGGAGAGGCGGCGCTGGAAACACCATATATTTT.

Here the CDR3 reads CASSLNTYNEQFF. CDR3 coding DNA: TGTGCCAGCAGTTTAAACACCTACAATGAGCAGTTCTTC. J is TRBJ2-1 and V is TRBV27; D uncertain. Germline CDR1 MNHEY, CDR2 SMNVEV (reference sequence). There are 13 residues in the CDR3. V gave up 2 bases and J gave up 2 bases, with 4 bases separating them.

This chain links TRBV5-6 with TRBJ2-7, with D perhaps given as TRBD1 or TRBD2 (5 bases each). V was shortened by 3 bases and J by 5 bases, with 18 bases between the two germline ends. The CDR3 is made up of 15 amino acids. The V gene's germline CDR1 is SGHDT and CDR2 YYEEEE. Written as DNA, the CDR3 is TGTGCCAGCAGCTACGGGACGTCTCCTTCCCACGAGCAGTACTTC. Its protein product is CASSYGTSPSHEQYF.

The table lists this clone with a count of one. This chain's CDR3 is CASSLGRNENSPLHF. The CDR3, as DNA: TGTGCCAGCAGCTTAGGCCGGAACGAGAATTCACCCCTCCACTTT. The chain carries TRBV7-9 and TRBJ1-6, with no clear D. The CDR3 extends over 15 amino acids. Per germline, CDR1 SEHNR and CDR2 FQNEAQ (reference sequence). V gave up 1 base and J gave up 7 bases, with 11 bases separating them.

The chain recombines TRBV11-3 with TRBJ2-2; no clear D gene. V lost 5 bases and J 6 bases, leaving 13 bases between the germline ends. The CDR3 covers 14 residues. Germline-derived CDR1 and CDR2 are SGHNT and YENEEA. CDR3 region: CASSPTLLAGELFF. The CDR3 DNA reads as TGTGCCAGCAGCCCCACCCTTTTAGCCGGGGAGCTGTTTTTT.

The chain couples TRBV5-6 to TRBJ2-7, with D perhaps matching TRBD2 (5 bases). Trimming removed 0 bases at V and 2 bases at J, with 9 bases between. This CDR3 has 14 amino acids. From germline, CDR1 is SGHDT and CDR2 YYEEEE. The CDR3 DNA sequence: TGTGCCAGCAGCTTGGCCGGGAATGCCTACGAGCAGTACTTC. This encodes CASSLAGNAYEQYF.

This clone was picked up a small number of times. This chain uses TRBV27 with TRBJ2-2; D unresolved. CDR3 length: 14 amino acids. Germline-derived CDR1 and CDR2 are MNHEY and SMNVEV (reference sequence). The V end lost 5 bases, the J end lost 2 bases, and 9 bases lay between the germline ends. CDR3 loop: CASSRSVNTGELFF. The CDR3 DNA sequence: TGTGCCAGCAGTCGGTCCGTTAACACCGGGGAGCTGTTTTTT.

The chain employs TRBV14 and TRBJ1-2; a possible D gene is TRBD1 (5 bases). The CDR3 totals 11 residues. Germline lookup yields CDR1 SGHDN and CDR2 FVKESK. V was trimmed by 3 bases and J by 6 bases, leaving 5 bases between them. The CDR3 region is CASSQGHGYTF. CDR3 DNA: TGTGCCAGCAGCCAGGGGCATGGCTACACCTTC.

This clone was seen just once. V and J are TRBV28 and TRBJ1-2; D may be TRBD1 (5 bases). The CDR3 contains 15 residues. Germline loops: CDR1 MDHEN, CDR2 SYDVKM. V dropped 3 bases and J dropped 2 bases, with 13 bases sitting between them. This chain's CDR3 is CASSLGYTGNYGYTF. The CDR3 DNA sequence: TGTGCCAGCAGTTTGGGTTATACAGGCAACTATGGCTACACCTTC.

The chain employs TRBV13 and TRBJ2-7; possible D gene TRBD1, 6 bases. Trimming left V 3 bases short and J 6 bases short, with 9 bases between. The CDR3 is 12 amino acids. In germline, CDR1 is PRHDT, CDR2 FYEKMQ (reference sequence). CDR3 nucleotides: TGTGCCAGCAGCTTGGGGGCGGGCGAGCAGTACTTC. Translation gives CASSLGAGEQYF.